One and the same sample provided the 13 T cell receptor beta chains below, sequenced in a study of shared clonotypes between healthy human individuals (dated by TCRdb to 2018 to 2021). The library was produced with the immunoSEQ multiplex PCR assay. TCRdb mirrors the immuneACCESS table, restricted to in-frame sequences. Some clones are absent from its copies; in checked studies, under half trace to an unresolved V gene, and the reason for the others is unknown. Recorded for this sample are hundreds of thousands of clones; almost 97% of them occurred a single time. The top ten clones comprise about 0.064% of the sample. The specimen sequenced was naive CD4+ T cells sorted from blood. What the cell subset or site label conveys for this sample: CD45RA+ positively selected. The receptor source for this set is a woman aged 25 to 39 in good health.

The chain carries TRBV19 and TRBJ1-1, with a tentative D call TRBD1 (6 bases). Germline assignment: CDR1 LNHDA and CDR2 SQIVND (reference sequence). V lost 3 bases, J lost 1 base, and 12 bases lay in between. The CDR3 is made up of 15 amino acids. CDR3 DNA: TGTGCCAGTAGTATCCCGGCCAGGGGGAACACTGAAGCTTTCTTT. Its protein product is CASSIPARGNTEAFF.

The chain links TRBV5-4 to TRBJ2-3, with D possibly being TRBD2 (5 bases). The CDR3 has 12 amino acids. Germline V gives CDR1 SGHNT, CDR2 YYREEE (reference sequence). The V and J ends lost 4 bases and 6 bases respectively, with 9 bases between them. The CDR3 protein is CASSRELDTQYF. The DNA for the CDR3 is TGTGCCAGCAGCAGGGAGTTGGATACGCAGTATTTT.

The rearrangement joins TRBV7-2 to TRBJ1-1; TRBD1 agrees at 9 bases. CDR3 length: 17 residues. The J segment lost 2 bases and the V segment lost 1 base, leaving 8 bases of the junction unmatched. In germline, CDR1 is SGHTA, CDR2 FQGNSA. The CDR3 reads CASSLVVTGGFNTEAFF. In nucleotides, the CDR3 is TGTGCCAGCAGCTTAGTTGTGACAGGGGGATTTAACACTGAAGCTTTCTTT.

Comments on this clone: The same CDR3 can be traced to other DNA sequences in this sample. The genes are TRBV6-5 and TRBJ2-3; no definite D call. This CDR3 region has 12 residues. Between the trimmed V and J ends, which lost 5 bases and 0 bases, there was a span of 3 bases. CDR1 is MNHEY and CDR2 is SVGAGI in the germline V gene. Here the CDR3 reads CASSGSTDTQYF. The CDR3 nucleotides are TGTGCCAGCAGTGGGAGCACAGATACGCAGTATTTT.

The genes are TRBV29-1 and TRBJ2-3; D remains ambiguous. Trimming left V 4 bases short and J 1 base short, with 12 bases between. Germline V gives CDR1 SQVTM, CDR2 ANQGSEA. The CDR3 runs to 14 residues. The CDR3 region has the DNA TGCAGCGTTGTCGTTCCCTTTCGCACAGATACGCAGTATTTT. Translation gives CSVVVPFRTDTQYF.

This chain uses TRBV7-2 with TRBJ2-1; a weak D match, TRBD2 (6 bases). Germline V lookup: CDR1 SGHTA, CDR2 FQGNSA. V was shortened by 5 bases and J by 4 bases, with 12 bases between the two germline ends. This CDR3 region has 14 residues. In nucleotides, the CDR3 is TGTGCCAGCAGCCAAGGGCTAGCGTACAATGAGCAGTTCTTC. Protein: CASSQGLAYNEQFF.

The chain uses TRBV6-1 and TRBJ1-2, with D possibly matching TRBD1 (5 bases). Trimming took 6 bases from V and 2 from J, leaving 7 bases between them. This CDR3 spans 12 amino acids. Germline-derived CDR1 and CDR2 are MNHNS and SASEGT. The CDR3: CASRGENYGYTF. Here the CDR3 DNA reads TGTGCCAGCAGGGGGGAAAACTATGGCTACACCTTC.

The V and J genes are TRBV28 and TRBJ2-4; maybe TRBD2 (7 bases). Trimming shortened V by 3 bases and J by 3 bases, and 18 bases separated the two germline ends. The V gene's germline CDR1 is MDHEN and CDR2 SYDVKM. The CDR3 consists of 17 residues. Here the CDR3 reads CASSFSRGAGVKNIQYF. The CDR3 nucleotides read TGTGCCAGCAGTTTTTCTCGGGGGGCAGGGGTCAAAAACATTCAGTACTTC.

This clone appeared once. The J gene is TRBJ2-3, the V gene TRBV29-1; 8 bases align to TRBD1. Germline CDR1 reads SQVTM; CDR2 reads ANQGSEA. The CDR3 runs to 14 residues. V lost 6 bases and J lost 5; bases outside the gene matches: 10. The CDR3 DNA reads TGCAGCGTGTCAGGGGGCCCTTTACAAGATACGCAGTATTTT. Protein: CSVSGGPLQDTQYF.

The CDR3 here is CASSFLFSTTNEKLFF. The CDR3 coding sequence is TGCGCCAGCAGCTTTCTCTTCAGCACAACTAATGAAAAACTGTTTTTT. J is TRBJ1-4 and V is TRBV5-1; no reliable D call. Germline-derived CDR1 and CDR2 are SGHRS and YFSETQ. This CDR3 has 16 residues. V was cut by 2 bases and J by 0 bases, with 11 bases left in between.

The V call is TRBV18, the J call TRBJ2-7; maybe TRBD2 (5 bases). The length of the CDR3 is 11 residues. V was cut by 6 bases and J by 5 bases, with 8 bases left in between. Germline values: CDR1 KGHSH, CDR2 LQKENI. In nucleotides, the CDR3 is TGTGCCAGCTCCCGGGGTCACGAGCAGTACTTC. It encodes CASSRGHEQYF.

This clone was recorded once. The chain links TRBV10-3 to TRBJ1-1, with 9 bases identical to TRBD1. Germline trimming cut 11 bases from V and 3 bases from J; bases unmatched to any gene: 13. The V gene's germline CDR1 is ENHRY and CDR2 SYGVKD. CDR3 size: 15 residues. CDR3 sequence reads: CAVSGTGSMDTEAFF. In nucleotides, the CDR3 is TGTGCCGTTTCCGGGACAGGGAGTATGGACACTGAAGCTTTCTTT.

CDR3 DNA: TGTGCCAGCTCCCCAGGAAACTGGGGGTACGAGCAGTACTTC. Translated: CASSPGNWGYEQYF. The rearrangement joins TRBV28 to TRBJ2-7; the D call may be TRBD1 or TRBD2 (5 bases each). V shed 8 bases and J shed 4 bases, with 18 bases lying between them. The CDR3 length is 14 residues. Germline-derived CDR1 and CDR2 are MDHEN and SYDVKM.